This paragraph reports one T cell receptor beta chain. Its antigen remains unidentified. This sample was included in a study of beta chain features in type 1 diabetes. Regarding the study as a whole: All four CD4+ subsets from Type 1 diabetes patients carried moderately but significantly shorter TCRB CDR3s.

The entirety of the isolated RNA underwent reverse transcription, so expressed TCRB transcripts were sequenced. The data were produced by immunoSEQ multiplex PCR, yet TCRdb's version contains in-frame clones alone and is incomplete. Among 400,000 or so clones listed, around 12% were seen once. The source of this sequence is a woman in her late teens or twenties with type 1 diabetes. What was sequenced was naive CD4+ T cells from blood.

The CDR3 DNA is TGTGCCAGCAGCTACGGGACTTCCGAAGAGACCCAGTACTTC. Residues: CASSYGTSEETQYF. The genes are TRBV11-1 and TRBJ2-5, with D possibly TRBD2 on 6 matching bases. The CDR3 has 14 residues. The V end was cut by 4 bases, the J end by 3 bases, with 12 bases between. Germline V lookup: CDR1 SGHAT, CDR2 FQDESV (reference sequence).